This T cell receptor beta chain was observed in a study of blood T cells in healthy people across ages. Overall study results and limits: Both higher diversity and more naive CD4+ cells marked long-lived donors when set against aged donors. Strongly correlated with naive T cell percentage was TCR beta diversity.

This clonotype showed up just a few times. Its target is unknown. Each sample provided at least 5 micrograms of extracted total RNA. Primed by a sample-barcoded 5' primer and a J-beta primer mix, a second PCR proceeded for about 6 to 12 cycles. A tag from a template-switch adaptor with 12 random nucleotides marked each cDNA molecule. TCRdb reanalysed the 5' RACE reads using MiXCR and keeps one entry per CDR3 protein. The data hold under 800,000 distinct CDR3 sequences, with 40% to 45% observed a single time. V lost 4 bases to trimming and J lost 4 bases; unmatched junction nucleotides: 7. This CDR3 region has 15 residues. Germline CDR1 SGHTA, CDR2 FQGTGA.

V usage is TRBV7-3 and J usage is TRBJ2-1; 7 bases are a match to TRBD1. The source material was blood. This clonotype was obtained from a woman in her sixties or seventies in good health. The CDR3 nucleotides read TGTGCCAGCAGCTGGGACAGTTCCCCGTACAATGAGCAGTTCTTC. It codes for CASSWDSSPYNEQFF. The complete variable domain, with remaining parts taken from reference TRBV7-3 and TRBJ2-1, reads GAGVSQTPSNKVTEKGKYVELRCDPISGHTALYWYRQSLGQGPEFLIYFQGTGAADDSGLPNDRFFAVRPEGSVSTLKIQRTERGDSAVYLCASSWDSSPYNEQFFGPGTRLTVL.